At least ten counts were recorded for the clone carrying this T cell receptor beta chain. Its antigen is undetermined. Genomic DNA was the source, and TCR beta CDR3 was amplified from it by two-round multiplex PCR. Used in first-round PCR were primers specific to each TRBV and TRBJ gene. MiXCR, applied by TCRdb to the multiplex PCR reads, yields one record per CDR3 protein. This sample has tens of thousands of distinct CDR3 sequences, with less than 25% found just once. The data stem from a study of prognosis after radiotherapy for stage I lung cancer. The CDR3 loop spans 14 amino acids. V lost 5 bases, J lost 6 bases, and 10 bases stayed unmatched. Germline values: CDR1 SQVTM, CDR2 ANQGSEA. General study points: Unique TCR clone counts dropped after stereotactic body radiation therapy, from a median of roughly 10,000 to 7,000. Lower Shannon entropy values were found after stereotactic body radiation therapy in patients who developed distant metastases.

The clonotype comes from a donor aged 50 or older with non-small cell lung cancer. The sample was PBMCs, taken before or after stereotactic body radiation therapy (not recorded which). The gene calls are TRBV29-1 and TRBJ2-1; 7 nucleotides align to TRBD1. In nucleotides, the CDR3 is TGCAGCGTTCCAATTGACAGGGAGCTCAATGAGCAGTTCTTC. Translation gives CSVPIDRELNEQFF.